These 2 T cell receptor beta chains were all obtained from the same sample, sequenced in a study of blood T cell repertoires in COVID-19. Method: immunoSEQ multiplex PCR; TCRdb's copy keeps in-frame clones and lacks some. The sample holds 390,000 or so clones, less than 90% seen once. Sequences were obtained from PBMCs or T cells enriched from blood (not recorded which). Receptors originate from a woman in her fifties or sixties who had recovered from COVID-19.

The genes are TRBV4-2 and TRBJ2-5, with 8 bases matching TRBD2. Germline V gives CDR1 LGHNA, CDR2 YNFKEQ. The CDR3 length is 14 residues. Germline trimming cut 4 bases from V and 2 bases from J; bases unmatched to any gene: 3. The CDR3: CASSRTSGQETQYF. The CDR3 DNA reads TGTGCCAGCAGCCGAACTAGCGGACAAGAGACCCAGTACTTC.

The chain combines TRBV7-6 with TRBJ2-2; 7 bases agree with TRBD2. The J segment lost 3 bases and the V segment lost 8 bases, leaving 9 bases of the junction unmatched. Per the germline V gene, CDR1 is SGHVS and CDR2 is FNYEAQ. CDR3 length equals 15 residues. The CDR3 bases are TGTGCCAGCGGACCGGGACTACTATACACCGGGGAGCTGTTTTTT. Translation: CASGPGLLYTGELFF.